The sequence of this T cell receptor (beta chain) was determined in a study of cytomegalovirus exposure and HLA in healthy donors. CDR1 is SGHTA and CDR2 is FQGTGA in the germline V gene. This CDR3 is built from 17 residues. The J segment lost 4 bases and the V segment lost 1 base, leaving 7 bases of the junction unmatched. Some clones are missing from TCRdb's copy, which holds only in-frame ones; the method was immunoSEQ multiplex PCR. The repertoire holds roughly 56,000 clones, with roughly 90% as singletons. This sequence was found in a woman younger than 45 in good health and CMV-seronegative. This chain joins TRBV7-3 and TRBJ2-6, with 7 bases that match TRBD2. Sequenced input: PBMCs. In DNA, the CDR3 is TGTGCCAGCAGCTTAAGCGGGGGTTCGGTGGGGGCCAACGTCCTGACTTTC. Its translation: CASSLSGGSVGANVLTF.